Given below is one T cell receptor (beta chain) in context. Time point given: blood 4 weeks post-SBRT, at nephrectomy. The treatment is: 15 Gy SBRT to primary tumor, nephrectomy 4 weeks later. Nephrectomy followed 15 Gy stereotactic body radiation by 4 weeks. This renal cell carcinoma was of the clear cell type. The data stem from a study of radiation and T cells in renal cell carcinoma. Germline assignment: CDR1 MNHEY and CDR2 SVGAGI. The CDR3 is 12 residues long. Trimming at V came to 5 bases and at J to 4 bases, leaving 1 base not matched to a gene. Some clones are missing from TCRdb's copy, which holds only in-frame ones; the method was immunoSEQ multiplex PCR. The repertoire holds over 85,000 clones, with 70% to 90% as singletons.

The rearrangement links TRBV6-5 to TRBJ1-2; 7 positions match TRBD1. The TCR originated in a man aged 45 to 65 with renal cell carcinoma. Sample: blood, taken from a patient whose treatment included radiotherapy and nephrectomy. The CDR3 nucleotides read TGTGCCAGCAGTGGGGACAGCTATGGCTACACCTTC. Protein sequence: CASSGDSYGYTF.